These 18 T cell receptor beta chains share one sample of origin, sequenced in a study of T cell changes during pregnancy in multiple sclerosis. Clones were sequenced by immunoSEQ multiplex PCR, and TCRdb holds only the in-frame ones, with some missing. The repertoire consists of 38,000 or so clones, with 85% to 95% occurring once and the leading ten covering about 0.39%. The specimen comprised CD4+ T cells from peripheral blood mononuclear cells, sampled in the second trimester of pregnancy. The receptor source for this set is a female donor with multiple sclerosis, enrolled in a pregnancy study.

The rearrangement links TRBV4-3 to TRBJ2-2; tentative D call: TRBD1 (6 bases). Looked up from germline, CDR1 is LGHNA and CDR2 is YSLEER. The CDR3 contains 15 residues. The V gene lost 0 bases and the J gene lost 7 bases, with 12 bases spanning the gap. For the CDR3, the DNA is TGCGCCAGCAGCCAAGACGGCAGGGGTCACGGGGAGCTGTTTTTT. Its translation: CASSQDGRGHGELFF.

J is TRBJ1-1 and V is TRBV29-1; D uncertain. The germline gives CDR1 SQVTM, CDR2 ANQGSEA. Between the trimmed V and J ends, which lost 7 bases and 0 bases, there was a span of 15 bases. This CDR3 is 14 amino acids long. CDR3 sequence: CSAQWRHLNTEAFF. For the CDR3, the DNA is TGCAGCGCCCAATGGAGGCATTTGAACACTGAAGCTTTCTTT. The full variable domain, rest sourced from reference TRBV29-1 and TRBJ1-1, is SAVISQKPSRDICQRGTSLTIQCQVDSQVTMMFWYRQQPGQSLTLIATANQGSEATYESGFVIDKFPISRPNLTFSTLTVSNMSPEDSSIYLCSAQWRHLNTEAFFGQGTRLTVV.

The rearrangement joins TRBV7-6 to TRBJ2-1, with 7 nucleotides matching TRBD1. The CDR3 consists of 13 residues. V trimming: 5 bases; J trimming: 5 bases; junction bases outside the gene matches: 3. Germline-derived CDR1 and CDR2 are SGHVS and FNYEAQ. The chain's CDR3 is CASSTGQNNEQFF. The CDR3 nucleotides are TGTGCCAGCAGCACGGGACAGAACAATGAGCAGTTCTTC.

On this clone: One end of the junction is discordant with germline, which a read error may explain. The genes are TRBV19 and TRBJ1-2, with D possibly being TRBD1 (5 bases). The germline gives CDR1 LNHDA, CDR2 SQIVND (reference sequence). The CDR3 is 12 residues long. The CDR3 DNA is TGTGCCAGTAGTATAGAGCAGGGCCCGCTTGCCTTC. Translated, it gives CASSIEQGPLAF.

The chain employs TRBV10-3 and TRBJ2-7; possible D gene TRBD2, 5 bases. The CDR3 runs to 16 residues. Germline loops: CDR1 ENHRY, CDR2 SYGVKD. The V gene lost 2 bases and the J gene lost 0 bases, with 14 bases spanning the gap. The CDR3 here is CAISERGWGSSYEQYF. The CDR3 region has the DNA TGTGCCATCAGTGAGCGGGGATGGGGTAGCTCCTACGAGCAGTACTTC.

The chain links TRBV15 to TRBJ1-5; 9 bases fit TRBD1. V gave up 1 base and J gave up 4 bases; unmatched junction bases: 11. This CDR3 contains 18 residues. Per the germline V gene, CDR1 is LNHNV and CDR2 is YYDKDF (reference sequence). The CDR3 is CATSRALLTGTGNQPQHF. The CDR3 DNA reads TGTGCCACCAGCAGAGCACTTTTAACCGGGACAGGGAATCAGCCCCAGCATTTT.

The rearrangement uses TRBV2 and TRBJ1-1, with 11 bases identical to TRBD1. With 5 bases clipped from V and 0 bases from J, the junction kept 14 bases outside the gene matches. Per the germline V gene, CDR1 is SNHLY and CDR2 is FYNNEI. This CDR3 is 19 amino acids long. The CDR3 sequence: CASSKGTGGVIGMNTEAFF. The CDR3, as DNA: TGTGCCAGCAGTAAAGGGACAGGGGGAGTAATAGGGATGAACACTGAAGCTTTCTTT.

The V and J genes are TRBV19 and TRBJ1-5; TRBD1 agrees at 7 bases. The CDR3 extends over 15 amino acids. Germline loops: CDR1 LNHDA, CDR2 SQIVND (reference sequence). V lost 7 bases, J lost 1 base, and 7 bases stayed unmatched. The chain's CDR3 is CASTRGLGSNQPQHF. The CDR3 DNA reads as TGTGCCAGTACTAGGGGGCTTGGGAGCAATCAGCCCCAGCATTTT.

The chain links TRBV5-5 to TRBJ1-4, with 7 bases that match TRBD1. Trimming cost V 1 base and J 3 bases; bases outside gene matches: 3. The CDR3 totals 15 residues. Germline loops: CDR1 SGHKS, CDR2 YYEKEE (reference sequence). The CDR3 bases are TGTGCCAGCAGCTTGTCAGGGGGGTCTAATGAAAAACTGTTTTTT. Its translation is CASSLSGGSNEKLFF.

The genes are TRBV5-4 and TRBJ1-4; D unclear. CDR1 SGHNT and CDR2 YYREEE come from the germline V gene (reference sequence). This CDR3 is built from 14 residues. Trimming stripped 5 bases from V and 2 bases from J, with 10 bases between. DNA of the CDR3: TGTGCCAGCAGTTCCGTGGAGACTAATGAAAAACTGTTTTTT. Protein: CASSSVETNEKLFF.

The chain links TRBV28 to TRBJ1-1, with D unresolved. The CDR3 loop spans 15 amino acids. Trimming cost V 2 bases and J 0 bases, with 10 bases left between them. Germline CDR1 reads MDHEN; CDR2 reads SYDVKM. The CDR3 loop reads CASSLRVKMNTEAFF. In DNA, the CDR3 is TGTGCCAGCAGTTTACGGGTCAAAATGAACACTGAAGCTTTCTTT.

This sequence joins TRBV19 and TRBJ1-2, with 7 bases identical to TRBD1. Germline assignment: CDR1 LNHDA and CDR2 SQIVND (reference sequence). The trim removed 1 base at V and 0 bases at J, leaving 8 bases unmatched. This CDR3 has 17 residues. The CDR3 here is CASSIVTGQPPNYGYTF. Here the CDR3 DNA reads TGTGCCAGTAGTATAGTTACGGGACAGCCTCCTAACTATGGCTACACCTTC.

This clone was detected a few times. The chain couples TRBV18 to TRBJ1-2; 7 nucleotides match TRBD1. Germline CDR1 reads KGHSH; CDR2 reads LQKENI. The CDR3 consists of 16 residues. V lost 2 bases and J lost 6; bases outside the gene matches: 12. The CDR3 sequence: CASSPGTELKGHGYTF. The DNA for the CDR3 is TGTGCCAGCTCACCAGGGACAGAGTTAAAGGGCCATGGCTACACCTTC.

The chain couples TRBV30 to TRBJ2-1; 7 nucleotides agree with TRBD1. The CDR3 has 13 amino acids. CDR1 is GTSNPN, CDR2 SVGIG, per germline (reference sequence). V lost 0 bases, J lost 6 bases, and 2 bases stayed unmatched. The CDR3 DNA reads TGTGCCTGGAGTGTGAACAGGGGCAATGAGCAGTTCTTC. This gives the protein CAWSVNRGNEQFF. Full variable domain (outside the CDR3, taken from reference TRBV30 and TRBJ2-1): SQTIHQWPATLVQPVGSPLSLECTVEGTSNPNLYWYRQAAGRGLQLLFYSVGIGQISSEVPQNLSASRPQDRQFILSSKKLLLSDSGFYLCAWSVNRGNEQFFGPGTRLTVL.

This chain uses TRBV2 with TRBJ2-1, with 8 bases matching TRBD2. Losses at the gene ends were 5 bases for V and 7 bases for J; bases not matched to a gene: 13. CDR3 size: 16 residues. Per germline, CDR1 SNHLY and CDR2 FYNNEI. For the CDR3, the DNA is TGTGCCAGCAGTAGACGCGGGACTAGGATTGGAAATGAGCAGTTCTTC. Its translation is CASSRRGTRIGNEQFF.

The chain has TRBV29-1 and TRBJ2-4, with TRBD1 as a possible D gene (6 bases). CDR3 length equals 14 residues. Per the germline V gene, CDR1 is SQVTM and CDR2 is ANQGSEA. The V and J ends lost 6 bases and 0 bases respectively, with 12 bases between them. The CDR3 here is CSVRQALAKNIQYF. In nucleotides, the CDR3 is TGCAGCGTCCGACAGGCCCTAGCCAAAAACATTCAGTACTTC.

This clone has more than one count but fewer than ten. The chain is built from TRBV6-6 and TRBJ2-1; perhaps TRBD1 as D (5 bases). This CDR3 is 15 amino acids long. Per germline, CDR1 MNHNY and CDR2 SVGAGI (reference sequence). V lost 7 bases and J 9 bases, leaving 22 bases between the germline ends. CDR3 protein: CASNHRGERGSEQFF. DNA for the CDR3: TGTGCCAGCAATCATAGGGGCGAGCGTGGTAGTGAGCAGTTCTTC.

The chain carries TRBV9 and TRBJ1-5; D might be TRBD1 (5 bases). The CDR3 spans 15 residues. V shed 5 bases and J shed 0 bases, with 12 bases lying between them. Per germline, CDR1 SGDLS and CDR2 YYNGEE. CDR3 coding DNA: TGTGCCAGCAGTTTGACAGCATATAGCAATCAGCCCCAGCATTTT. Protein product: CASSLTAYSNQPQHF.